This record covers a single T cell receptor (beta chain). The sample belongs to a study of blood T cells in healthy people across ages. A second PCR of 7 to 11 cycles used a sample-barcoded 5' primer and a J-beta primer mix. TCRdb reprocessed the 5' RACE reads via MiXCR and lists one record per CDR3 protein. The sample includes about 1 million distinct CDR3 sequences, more than 35% of them seen just once. The germline V gene encodes CDR1 MNHEY and CDR2 SVGEGT. With 6 bases removed from V and 4 bases from J, the gap between germline ends came to 16 bases. The CDR3 is made up of 15 amino acids. Sequenced: blood. The TCR sequence derives from a woman between 55 and 75 years old in good health. V usage is TRBV6-2 or TRBV6-3 and J usage is TRBJ1-5, with D perhaps TRBD1 (6 bases). Written as DNA, the CDR3 is TGTGCCAGCAGCCAACAGGGCCGATTTAATCAGCCCCAGCATTTT. This codes for CASSQQGRFNQPQHF.